What follows describes a single T cell receptor (beta chain). Antigen unknown. J was trimmed by 3 bases and V by 4 bases; bases with no gene match: 4. This CDR3 has 15 amino acids. The germline gives CDR1 SGHRS, CDR2 YFSETQ. This entry is derived from a study of regulatory and conventional T cells in RAG deficiency. General study points: Control T-cell subsets had markedly higher Shannon entropy and lower Simpson indices than RAG-deficient patients. Patient subsets had shorter CDR3s; Omenn Treg-Tconv overlap exceeded 75%. Compared with controls, unique Treg TCR beta sequences dropped around 100-fold in Omenn syndrome and CID/AS.

Clones were sequenced by immunoSEQ multiplex PCR, and TCRdb holds only the in-frame ones, with some missing. The sample shows tens of thousands of clones, more than 85% of them seen only once. The sorted conventional CD4+ T cells were CD25-low and CD127-high, with genomic DNA sequenced. These records were also assigned to another study, of regulatory T cells. That investigation notes: The primer mix had 52 TRBV and 13 TRBJ primers. Patient repertoires had restricted TRB V-J pairs and skewed V and J usage, most in Tregs.

The sequenced sample was CD4+ T cells sorted from blood. The TCR originated in a human donor in good health. The rearrangement links TRBV5-1 to TRBJ2-1, with TRBD1 matching 10 bases. CDR3 sequence: CASSPGQGSYNEQFF. CDR3 nucleotides: TGCGCCAGCAGCCCGGGACAGGGGAGCTACAATGAGCAGTTCTTC. Filled out from reference TRBV5-1 and TRBJ2-1, the complete variable domain reads KAGVTQTPRYLIKTRGQQVTLSCSPISGHRSVSWYQQTPGQGLQFLFEYFSETQRNKGNFPGRFSGRQFSNSRSEMNVSTLELGDSALYLCASSPGQGSYNEQFFGPGTRLTVL.